Listed below are T cell receptor beta chains from one sample, sequenced in a study of T cells in Graves' hyperthyroidism and ophthalmopathy. In TCRdb, the multiplex PCR reads were re-called with MiXCR into one record per CDR3 protein. The sample shows 600,000 or so distinct CDR3 sequences, 46% of them seen only once. Material: peripheral blood or thyroid tissue (not recorded which). The receptors originated from a woman aged 18-35 years with Graves' hyperthyroidism. Both conserved end residues are part of each CDR3. D genes are given only for firm matches. The size field is filled for only some rows; it gives once, few, many or a size class.

CDR3: CASSREGVQPQHF
DNA: TGTGCCAGCAGTAGAGAGGGGGTTCAGCCCCAGCATTTT
D: .
J: TRBJ1-5
V: TRBV9
size: few

CDR3: CASSGRDRGQDQPQHF
DNA: TGTGCCAGCAGCGGCCGGGACAGGGGGCAAGATCAGCCCCAGCATTTT
D: TRBD1
J: TRBJ1-5
V: TRBV7-2
size: .

CDR3: CASVGTEKLFF
DNA: TGTGCCAGCGTGGGCACTGAAAAACTGTTTTTT
D: .
J: TRBJ1-4
V: TRBV25-1
size: .

CDR3: CASSSRGTQYF
DNA: TGTGCCAGCAGTTCCCGGGGGACCCAGTACTTC
D: .
J: TRBJ2-5
V: TRBV9
size: .

CDR3: CASSYAAVSGNTIYF
DNA: TGTGCCAGCAGTTACGCCGCAGTCTCTGGAAACACCATATATTTT
D: .
J: TRBJ1-3
V: TRBV7-2
size: .

CDR3: CASSPRDSRGQPQHF
DNA: TGTGCCAGCAGCCCGAGGGACTCGCGGGGACAGCCCCAGCATTTT
D: .
J: TRBJ1-5
V: TRBV9
size: many

CDR3: CASSLTSGRVYEQYF
DNA: TGTGCCAGCAGCTTGACTAGCGGGAGGGTGTACGAGCAGTACTTC
D: TRBD2
J: TRBJ2-7
V: TRBV7-9
size: many

CDR3: CASSYGRGSNQPQHF
DNA: TGTGCCAGCAGTTACGGGCGGGGCAGCAATCAGCCCCAGCATTTT
D: .
J: TRBJ1-5
V: TRBV6-2/TRBV6-3
size: .

CDR3: CASGKGLQETQYF
DNA: TGTGCCAGCGGAAAGGGGCTCCAAGAGACCCAGTACTTC
D: .
J: TRBJ2-5
V: TRBV7-9
size: many

CDR3: CASTAPPRSYDEQFF
DNA: TGTGCCAGCACCGCACCCCCCAGATCCTACGATGAGCAGTTCTTC
D: .
J: TRBJ2-1
V: TRBV7-9
size: .

CDR3: CASSFDRGADYGYTF
DNA: TGTGCCAGCAGCTTCGACAGGGGTGCTGACTATGGCTACACCTTC
D: TRBD1
J: TRBJ1-2
V: TRBV7-9
size: many